This TCR beta chain was identified during a study of blood T cells in healthy people across ages. The second PCR ran about 6 to 12 cycles with a sample-barcoded 5' primer and J-beta primers. TCRdb analysed the 5' RACE reads with MiXCR anew, one entry per CDR3 protein. The profile shows approximately 850,000 distinct CDR3 sequences, about 42% of them singletons. Collection of approximately 9.3 milliliters of peripheral blood was performed for each donor. The CDR3 covers 15 residues. Germline loops: CDR1 SNHLY, CDR2 FYNNEI. The chain uses TRBV2 and TRBJ2-5, with 8 bases matching TRBD2. The J call may not be correct, given that the DNA end is closer to TRBJ2-7. Sequenced: blood. The clonotype was recovered from a man aged 60 to 75 in good health. The CDR3 coding sequence is TGTGCCAGCAGGGAACTAGCGGAGAGCTCCTACGAGCAGTACTTC. It codes for CASRELAESSYEQYF.